Detailed here is one TCR beta chain. The record originates from a study of tumor T cells in aggressive B-cell lymphoma. Assay: immunoSEQ multiplex PCR; the TCRdb copy retains only in-frame clones and omits some. The sample contains 10,000 to 14,000 clones, about 89% of which appear only once. Germline CDR1 is KGHSH and CDR2 is LQKENI. The length of the CDR3 is 15 residues. Unmatched junction bases numbered 14, after V lost 8 bases and J lost 8 bases. The rearrangement links TRBV18 to TRBJ1-4; 7 bases match TRBD1. Sequencing used tumor tissue. This receptor was identified in an adult with diffuse large B cell lymphoma. The chain's CDR3 is CASTLSPGTAEKLFF. DNA for the CDR3: TGTGCCAGCACACTTTCCCCGGGGACAGCCGAAAAACTGTTTTTT. Complete variable domain (other parts from reference TRBV18 and TRBJ1-4): NAGVMQNPRHLVRRRGQEARLRCSPMKGHSHVYWYRQLPEEGLKFMVYLQKENIIDESGMPKERFSAEFPKEGPSILRIQQVVRGDSAAYFCASTLSPGTAEKLFFGSGTQLSVL.